This T cell receptor (beta chain) came from a study of T-cell memory formation after mild COVID-19. General study results and limits: Clones that shrank (day 15 to 85) were balanced CD4/CD8, whereas later expanders leaned CD4+. Some clones that responded turned up in pre-infection memory, which suggests that cross-reactive memory joined in.

This clonotype appeared a few times. The antigen is not known. The CDR3 totals 17 residues. The V and J ends lost 4 bases and 0 bases, in that order; junction bases with no gene match: 11. From germline, CDR1 is DFQATT and CDR2 SNEGSKA (reference sequence). From 5'RACE with constant-segment primers came TCR alpha and TCR beta cDNA libraries that carried sample barcodes and UMIs. TCRdb independently ran MiXCR on the 5' RACE reads; one entry per CDR3 protein. The sample carries about 500,000 distinct CDR3 sequences, just over 20% recorded once. The chain combines TRBV20-1 with TRBJ2-4, with 8 positions matching TRBD1. The TCR was taken from an adult woman who had mild COVID-19 (a few samples of this study predate the infection). Cell type and time point are not known. Sequenced input: PBMCs or a T cell subset sorted from them (not recorded which). DNA of the CDR3: TGCAGTGCTACCGGACAGGGACCGACCAGAGCCAAAAACATTCAGTACTTC. Its protein product is CSATGQGPTRAKNIQYF.